This T cell receptor (beta chain) was observed in a study of CD8 T cells in Susac syndrome. This clonotype showed up just a few times. With random hexamers, reverse transcription was performed on about 0.5 to 1 ug of RNA. With immunoSEQ multiplex PCR, TCR beta CDR3 was amplified across 54 Vbeta and 13 Jbeta. TCRdb fed the immunoSEQ multiplex PCR reads into MiXCR, producing one record per CDR3 protein. Seen here are 70,000 or so distinct CDR3 sequences, about 95% observed once, and the top ten hold around 0.4%. The CDR3 is made up of 15 amino acids. J was trimmed by 5 bases and V by 3 bases; bases with no gene match: 7. Per germline, CDR1 MGHRA and CDR2 YSYEKL.

The receptor was derived from a human donor with multiple sclerosis. The source material was CD8+ T cells from PBMCs. V and J are TRBV4-1 and TRBJ1-1; the match to TRBD1 covers 9 bases. CDR3 region: CASSHLTGGETEAFF. The CDR3 bases are TGCGCCAGCAGCCATTTGACAGGGGGAGAAACTGAAGCTTTCTTT.